The 16 T cell receptor beta chains in this list originate from one sample, sequenced in a study of spatial heterogeneity in lung cancer. TCRdb analysed the 5' RACE reads with MiXCR anew, one entry per CDR3 protein. The repertoire holds more than 60,000 distinct CDR3 sequences, with about 6.6% as singletons. Noted time point: sample taken at primary tumor resection. Material: PBMCs, obtained at surgery. These receptors all stem from a female donor with early-stage non-small cell lung cancer.

Turning to this clonotype: A single base separates this from a much larger clone, so it may be a read error. The J gene is TRBJ1-2, the V gene TRBV9; 7 bases fit TRBD1. Germline V gene data show CDR1 as SGDLS and CDR2 as YYNGEE. CDR3 length: 14 amino acids. The chain's CDR3 is CASSETGDNYGHTF. The CDR3 DNA reads TGTGCCAGCAGCGAAACAGGGGACAACTATGGCCACACCTTC.

This clonotype was seen a handful of times. The rearrangement joins TRBV28 to TRBJ1-1, with no clear D. This CDR3 has 14 residues. V shed 3 bases and J shed 1 base, with 9 bases lying between them. CDR1 and CDR2 from the germline V gene are MDHEN and SYDVKM. CDR3 in DNA: TGTGCCAGCAGTTTCTCCCTCAGGAACACTGAAGCTTTCTTT. Translating gives CASSFSLRNTEAFF.

In this sample, this clonotype turned up a few times. J is TRBJ2-6 and V is TRBV11-1; D possibly matches TRBD1 or TRBD2 (6 bases each). The germline CDR1 and CDR2 sequences are SGHAT and FQDESV (reference sequence). The germline V and J ends were trimmed by 5 bases and 8 bases, with 16 bases remaining between them. This CDR3 contains 15 residues. The CDR3 bases are TGTGCCAGCAGCCCCGGGGGTGGGGGCCCCAACGTCCTGACTTTC. Translated, it gives CASSPGGGGPNVLTF.

This clonotype showed up many times. This chain connects TRBV2 to TRBJ1-5, with D possibly matching TRBD1 (5 bases). Looked up from germline, CDR1 is SNHLY and CDR2 is FYNNEI. Trimming removed 1 base at V and 0 bases at J, with 7 bases between. The CDR3 has 15 residues. CDR3 sequence reads: CASSEDGGSNQPQHF. In DNA form, the CDR3 reads TGTGCCAGCAGTGAAGATGGGGGTAGCAATCAGCCCCAGCATTTT. Combining the CDR3 with reference TRBV2 and TRBJ1-5 gives the whole variable domain EPEVTQTPSHQVTQMGQEVILRCVPISNHLYFYWYRQILGQKVEFLVSFYNNEISEKSEIFDDQFSVERPDGSNFTLKIRSTKLEDSAMYFCASSEDGGSNQPQHFGDGTRLSIL.

V is TRBV28 and J is TRBJ1-4; possible D gene TRBD1, 5 bases. The V gene's germline CDR1 is MDHEN and CDR2 SYDVKM. The CDR3 consists of 14 residues. Trimming stripped 7 bases from V and 8 bases from J, with 17 bases between. CDR3 region: CASIPRGIWEKLFF. The CDR3 DNA follows: TGTGCCAGCATCCCTCGGGGGATTTGGGAAAAACTGTTTTTT.

This clonotype has a handful of counts. The chain's CDR3 is CASSTGTGDTGELFF. CDR3 bases: TGCGCCAGCAGTACCGGGACAGGTGACACCGGGGAGCTGTTTTTT. The chain carries TRBV5-1 and TRBJ2-2; 8 nucleotides line up with TRBD1. Unmatched junction bases numbered 6, after V lost 5 bases and J lost 3 bases. The CDR3 consists of 15 residues. Looked up from germline, CDR1 is SGHRS and CDR2 is YFSETQ.

This clonotype appeared many times. This chain joins TRBV29-1 and TRBJ2-4, with no clear D. The CDR3 loop spans 13 amino acids. The germline CDR1 and CDR2 sequences are SQVTM and ANQGSEA. V was shortened by 2 bases and J by 1 base, with 6 bases between the two germline ends. In nucleotides, the CDR3 is TGCAGCGTTGAAAAGGGTGCCAAAAACATTCAGTACTTC. Its protein product is CSVEKGAKNIQYF.

V is TRBV24-1 and J is TRBJ2-1; 10 positions agree with TRBD1. This CDR3 comprises 17 residues. Unmatched junction bases numbered 12, after V lost 0 bases and J lost 11 bases. CDR1 KGHDR and CDR2 SFDVKD come from the germline V gene. CDR3: CATSDLPRQGATPKQFF. The DNA of the CDR3 is TGTGCCACCAGTGATTTGCCCAGACAGGGGGCGACCCCAAAGCAGTTCTTC.

As to this clonotype: A much larger clone differs by one base, so this may be a read error. The rearrangement links TRBV27 to TRBJ2-5; D is unresolved. CDR1 is MNHEY, CDR2 SMNVEV, per germline (reference sequence). This CDR3 spans 11 amino acids. Deletions cut 6 bases from V and 0 bases from J, with 2 bases between. This chain's CDR3 is CASRNQETQYF. The CDR3 DNA is TGTGCCAGCAGAAACCAAGAGACCCAGTACTTC.

This clonotype was counted at least ten times. The J gene is TRBJ2-5, the V gene TRBV11-3; 8 positions match TRBD1. The V gene end was trimmed by 3 bases and the J gene end by 2 bases; junction bases not matched to a gene: 2. Per germline, CDR1 SGHNT and CDR2 YENEEA. The CDR3 runs 14 residues. CDR3 residues: CASSFYRGQETQYF. Here the CDR3 DNA reads TGTGCCAGCAGCTTCTACAGGGGGCAAGAGACCCAGTACTTC.

This clonotype was seen many times. The genes are TRBV19 and TRBJ1-5; D is perhaps TRBD1 (5 bases). CDR1 and CDR2 from the germline V gene are LNHDA and SQIVND (reference sequence). V was pared by 5 bases and J by 4 bases, with 15 bases between. The CDR3 is 15 residues long. The CDR3 sequence: CASSVGDGRNQPQHF. CDR3 sequence (DNA): TGTGCCAGTAGTGTGGGGGACGGGAGAAATCAGCCCCAGCATTTT.

In nucleotides, the CDR3 is TGTGCCAGCAGTTCCGGGGTGCCTGAAGCTTTCTTT. It translates to CASSSGVPEAFF. The rearrangement joins TRBV12-3 or TRBV12-4 to TRBJ1-1; no clear D gene. V dropped 4 bases and J dropped 6 bases, with 9 bases sitting between them. This CDR3 spans 12 amino acids.

Many counts were recorded for this clonotype. The chain is built from TRBV6-6 and TRBJ2-4; 9 bases map to TRBD1. The CDR3 covers 15 residues. Per the germline V gene, CDR1 is MNHNY and CDR2 is SVGAGI (reference sequence). V gave up 4 bases and J gave up 2 bases; unmatched junction bases: 3. The CDR3: CASSLQGAPKNIQYF. The CDR3, as DNA: TGTGCCAGCAGTTTACAGGGGGCACCCAAAAACATTCAGTACTTC.

This clonotype was counted ten times or more. The V gene is TRBV28, the J gene TRBJ1-2; no firm D call. Germline V gene sequence: CDR1 MDHEN, CDR2 SYDVKM. V lost 8 bases and J lost 4, with 8 bases in between. CDR3 length: 11 amino acids. The CDR3 is CASGRVYGYTF. CDR3 sequence (DNA): TGTGCCAGCGGAAGGGTCTATGGCTACACCTTC.

In its sample, this clonotype was seen many times. The chain is built from TRBV7-2 and TRBJ2-7, with TRBD2 matching 8 bases. The CDR3 loop spans 16 amino acids. CDR1 is SGHTA and CDR2 is FQGNSA in the germline V gene. With V trimmed by 0 bases and J by 5 bases, 9 bases remained unmatched. This CDR3 reads CASSLAPGLAFHEQYF. The DNA of the CDR3 is TGTGCCAGCAGCTTAGCCCCTGGACTAGCTTTCCACGAGCAGTACTTC.

The chain couples TRBV9 to TRBJ1-5, with D possibly TRBD1 on 5 matching bases. The CDR3 covers 14 residues. Per germline, CDR1 SGDLS and CDR2 YYNGEE. Trimming shortened V by 6 bases and J by 4 bases, and 14 bases separated the two germline ends. CDR3 sequence: CASNGGGVNQPQHF. The CDR3 DNA follows: TGTGCCAGCAACGGGGGAGGCGTTAATCAGCCCCAGCATTTT.